This T cell receptor (beta chain) was retrieved from a study of CD8 T cells in Susac syndrome. Random hexamers served to reverse transcribe roughly 0.45 to 1 ug RNA. The TCR beta CDR3 was amplified by immunoSEQ multiplex PCR across 54 Vbeta, 13 Jbeta. MiXCR, run by TCRdb on the immunoSEQ multiplex PCR reads, gives a single entry per CDR3 protein. The sample consists of some 200,000 distinct CDR3 sequences, about 95% of them appearing once. CD8+ and CD4+ T cells taken from blood had their TCR beta sequenced. The multiple sclerosis control group consisted of treatment-naive patients whose relapsing-remitting disease, which was either stable or active, fulfilled revised McDonald criteria. The authors negatively isolated CD8+ and CD4+ T cells and FACS-enriched TEMRA cells. The TCR comes from a human donor with multiple sclerosis. Sequences were obtained from CD4+ T cells from PBMCs.

The CDR3 reads CASRDGFNYGYTF. The CDR3 DNA reads as TGTGCCAGCAGGGACGGGTTTAACTATGGCTACACCTTC. The rearrangement links TRBV5-4 to TRBJ1-2; D is uncertain. There are 13 residues in the CDR3. Deletions cut 5 bases from V and 1 base from J, with 9 bases between. Germline lookup yields CDR1 SGHNT and CDR2 YYREEE (reference sequence).